These 5 T cell receptor beta chains were all obtained from the same sample, sequenced in a study of CD8+ T cells in alopecia areata. Following extraction, RNA underwent reverse transcription to cDNA, which served as the sequencing template. Libraries were prepared by immunoSEQ multiplex PCR; TCRdb keeps only in-frame clonotypes and omits some of them. The sample holds over 120,000 clones, roughly 53% seen once. The sequences come from CD4+ T cells sorted from blood, collected at week 0. The receptors shown here come from a human donor with alopecia areata.

V is TRBV2 and J is TRBJ2-3, with D possibly being TRBD2 (5 bases). The CDR3 runs to 14 residues. Germline V gene sequence: CDR1 SNHLY, CDR2 FYNNEI. The germline V and J ends were trimmed by 7 bases and 4 bases, with 15 bases remaining between them. The CDR3 spells CASTPRTEADTQYF. Written as DNA, the CDR3 is TGTGCCAGCACACCCCGGACGGAGGCAGATACGCAGTATTTT.

The chain has TRBV4-1 and TRBJ2-3; 12 nucleotides align to TRBD2. Germline V gives CDR1 MGHRA, CDR2 YSYEKL. The CDR3 spans 17 residues. Trimming removed 0 bases from V and 5 bases from J; junction bases left unmatched: 6. The DNA for the CDR3 is TGCGCCAGCAGCCAAGACCACGGACTAGCGGGGATAGATACGCAGTATTTT. As protein: CASSQDHGLAGIDTQYF.

This clone was detected a few times. The chain has TRBV29-1 and TRBJ2-1; unclear D gene. The V gene lost 3 bases and the J gene lost 5 bases, with 5 bases spanning the gap. Germline-derived CDR1 and CDR2 are SQVTM and ANQGSEA. CDR3 size: 11 residues. The CDR3 DNA sequence: TGCAGCGTTGACCTTAACAATGAGCAGTTCTTC. Translating it yields CSVDLNNEQFF.

In the case of this clone: A junction boundary mismatches the germline segment, possibly from a read error. The chain carries TRBV5-6 and TRBJ2-5; 11 nucleotides agree with TRBD2. From germline, CDR1 is SGHDT and CDR2 YYEEEE. The CDR3 extends over 16 amino acids. CDR3 in amino acids: CANSLTGTSGKETQYF. DNA for the CDR3: TGTGCCAACAGCTTGACCGGGACTAGCGGAAAAGAGACCCAGTACTTC.

This clone has just a few counts. The chain recombines TRBV2 with TRBJ1-5; weak D call: TRBD1 (5 bases). There are 15 residues in the CDR3. The germline V gene encodes CDR1 SNHLY and CDR2 FYNNEI. The ends were cut back, 3 bases at V and 2 bases at J, with 11 bases in the middle. The CDR3 DNA is TGTGCCAGCAGTGATCAGAGGGGAGGCAATCAGCCCCAGCATTTT. Amino acids: CASSDQRGGNQPQHF. Complete variable domain (other parts from reference TRBV2 and TRBJ1-5): EPEVTQTPSHQVTQMGQEVILRCVPISNHLYFYWYRQILGQKVEFLVSFYNNEISEKSEIFDDQFSVERPDGSNFTLKIRSTKLEDSAMYFCASSDQRGGNQPQHFGDGTRLSIL.